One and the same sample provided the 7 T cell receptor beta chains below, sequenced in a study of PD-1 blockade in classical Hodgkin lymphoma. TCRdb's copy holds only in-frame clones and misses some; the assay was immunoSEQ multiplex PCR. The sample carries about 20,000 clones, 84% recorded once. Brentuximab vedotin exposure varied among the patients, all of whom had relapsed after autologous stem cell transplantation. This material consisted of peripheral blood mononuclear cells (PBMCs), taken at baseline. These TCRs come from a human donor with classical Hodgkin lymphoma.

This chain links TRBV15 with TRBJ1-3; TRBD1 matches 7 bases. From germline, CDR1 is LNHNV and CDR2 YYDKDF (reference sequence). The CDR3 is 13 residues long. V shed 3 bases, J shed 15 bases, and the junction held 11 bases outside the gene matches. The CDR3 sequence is CATSSEGGDREYF. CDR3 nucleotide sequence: TGTGCCACCAGCAGTGAGGGTGGTGACAGGGAATATTTT.

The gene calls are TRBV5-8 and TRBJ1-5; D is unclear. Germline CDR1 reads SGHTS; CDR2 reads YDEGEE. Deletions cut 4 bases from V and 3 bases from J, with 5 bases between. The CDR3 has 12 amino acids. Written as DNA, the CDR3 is TGTGCCAGCAGCGGATACAATCAGCCCCAGCATTTT. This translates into CASSGYNQPQHF.

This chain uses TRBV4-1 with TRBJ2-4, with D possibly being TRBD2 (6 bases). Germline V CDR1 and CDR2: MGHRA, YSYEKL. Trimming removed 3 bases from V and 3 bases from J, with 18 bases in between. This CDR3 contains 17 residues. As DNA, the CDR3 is TGCGCCAGCAGCCATCCCCTCTCCGACGGGGGCAAAAACATTCAGTACTTC. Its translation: CASSHPLSDGGKNIQYF.

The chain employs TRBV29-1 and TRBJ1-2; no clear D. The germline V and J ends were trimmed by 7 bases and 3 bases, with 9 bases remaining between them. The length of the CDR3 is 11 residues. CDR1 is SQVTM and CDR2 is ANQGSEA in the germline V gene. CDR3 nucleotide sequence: TGCAGCGGAGGTTGGGACTATGGCTACACCTTC. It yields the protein CSGGWDYGYTF.

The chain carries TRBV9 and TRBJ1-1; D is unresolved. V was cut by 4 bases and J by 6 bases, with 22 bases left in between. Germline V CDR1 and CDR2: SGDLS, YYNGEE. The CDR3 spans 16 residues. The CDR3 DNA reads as TGTGCCAGCAGCCCCAGCAACATTAAGTATCGCGCTGAAGCTTTCTTT. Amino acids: CASSPSNIKYRAEAFF.

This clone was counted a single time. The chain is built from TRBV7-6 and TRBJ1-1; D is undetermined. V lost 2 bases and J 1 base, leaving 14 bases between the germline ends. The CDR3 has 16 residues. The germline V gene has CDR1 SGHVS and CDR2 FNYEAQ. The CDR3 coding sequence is TGTGCCAGCAGCTTATATCTGATCGGTGGGAACACTGAAGCTTTCTTT. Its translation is CASSLYLIGGNTEAFF. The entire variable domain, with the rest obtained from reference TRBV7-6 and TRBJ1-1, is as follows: GAGVSQSPRYKVTKRGQDVALRCDPISGHVSLYWYRQALGQGPEFLTYFNYEAQQDKSGLPNDRFSAERPEGSISTLTIQRTEQRDSAMYRCASSLYLIGGNTEAFFGQGTRLTVV.

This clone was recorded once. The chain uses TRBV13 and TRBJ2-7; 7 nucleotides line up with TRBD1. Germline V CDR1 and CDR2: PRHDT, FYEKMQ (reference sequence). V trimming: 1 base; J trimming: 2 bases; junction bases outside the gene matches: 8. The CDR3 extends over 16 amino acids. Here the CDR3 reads CASSLVGGQGAYEQYF. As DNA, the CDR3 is TGTGCCAGCAGCTTAGTCGGTGGGCAGGGGGCCTACGAGCAGTACTTC.